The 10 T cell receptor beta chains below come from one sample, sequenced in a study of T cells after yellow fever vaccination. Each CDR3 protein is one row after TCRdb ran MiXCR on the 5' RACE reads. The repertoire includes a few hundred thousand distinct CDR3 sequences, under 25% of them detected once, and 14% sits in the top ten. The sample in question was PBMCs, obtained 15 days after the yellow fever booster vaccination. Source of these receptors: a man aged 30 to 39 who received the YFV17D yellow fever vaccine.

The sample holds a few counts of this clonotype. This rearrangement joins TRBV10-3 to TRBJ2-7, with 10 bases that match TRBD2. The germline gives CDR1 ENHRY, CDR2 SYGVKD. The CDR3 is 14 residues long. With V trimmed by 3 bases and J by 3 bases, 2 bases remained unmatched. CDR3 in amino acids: CAISELAGHYEQYF. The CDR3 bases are TGTGCCATCAGTGAACTAGCGGGACACTACGAGCAGTACTTC.

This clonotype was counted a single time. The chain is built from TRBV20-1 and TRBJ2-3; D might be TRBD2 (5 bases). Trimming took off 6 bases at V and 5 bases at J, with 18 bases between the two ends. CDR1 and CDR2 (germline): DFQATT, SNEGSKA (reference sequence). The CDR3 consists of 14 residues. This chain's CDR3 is CSASDYLAVDTQYF. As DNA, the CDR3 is TGCAGTGCGTCCGACTACTTGGCGGTAGATACGCAGTATTTT.

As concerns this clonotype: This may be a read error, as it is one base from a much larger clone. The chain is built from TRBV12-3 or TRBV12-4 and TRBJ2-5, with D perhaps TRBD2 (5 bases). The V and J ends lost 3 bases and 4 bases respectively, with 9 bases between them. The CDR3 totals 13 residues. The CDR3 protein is CASSFEEAETQYF. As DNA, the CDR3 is TGTGCCAGCAGTTTTGAGGAGGCAGAGACCCAGTACTTC.

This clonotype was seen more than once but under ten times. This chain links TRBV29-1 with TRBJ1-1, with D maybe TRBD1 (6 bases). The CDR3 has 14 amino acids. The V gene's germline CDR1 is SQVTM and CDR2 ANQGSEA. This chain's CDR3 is CSGGKGPRNTEAFF. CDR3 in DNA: TGCAGTGGGGGCAAAGGCCCACGGAACACTGAAGCTTTCTTT.

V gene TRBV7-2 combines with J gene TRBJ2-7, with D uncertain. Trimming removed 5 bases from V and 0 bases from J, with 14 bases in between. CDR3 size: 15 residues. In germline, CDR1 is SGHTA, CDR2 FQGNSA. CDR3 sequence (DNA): TGTGCCAGCAGCCAAAAGGCCGAGAGCTCCTACGAGCAGTACTTC. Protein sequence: CASSQKAESSYEQYF.

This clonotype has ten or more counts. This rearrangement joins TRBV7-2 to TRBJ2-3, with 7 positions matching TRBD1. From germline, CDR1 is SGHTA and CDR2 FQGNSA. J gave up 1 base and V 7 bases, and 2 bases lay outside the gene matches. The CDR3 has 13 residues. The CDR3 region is CASTTGGTDTQYF. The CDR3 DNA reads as TGTGCCAGCACCACAGGGGGCACAGATACGCAGTATTTT.

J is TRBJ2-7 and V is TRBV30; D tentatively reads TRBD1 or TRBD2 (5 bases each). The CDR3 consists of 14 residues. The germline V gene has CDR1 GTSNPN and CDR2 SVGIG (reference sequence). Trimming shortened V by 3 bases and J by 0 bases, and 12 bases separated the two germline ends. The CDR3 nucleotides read TGTGCCTGGAGCGTAATGGGGACCTCCTACGAGCAGTACTTC. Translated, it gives CAWSVMGTSYEQYF.

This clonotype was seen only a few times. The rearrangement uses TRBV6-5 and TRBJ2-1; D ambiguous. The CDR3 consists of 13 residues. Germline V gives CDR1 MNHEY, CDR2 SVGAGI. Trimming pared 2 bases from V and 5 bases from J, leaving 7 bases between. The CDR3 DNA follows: TGTGCCAGCAGTTACGCAGGAAACAATGAGCAGTTCTTC. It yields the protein CASSYAGNNEQFF.

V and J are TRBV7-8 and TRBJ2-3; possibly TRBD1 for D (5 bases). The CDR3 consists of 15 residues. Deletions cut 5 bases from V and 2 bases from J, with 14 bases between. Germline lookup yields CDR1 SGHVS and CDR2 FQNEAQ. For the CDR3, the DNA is TGTGCCAGCAGCCCACGGACACTGAACACAGATACGCAGTATTTT. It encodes CASSPRTLNTDTQYF.

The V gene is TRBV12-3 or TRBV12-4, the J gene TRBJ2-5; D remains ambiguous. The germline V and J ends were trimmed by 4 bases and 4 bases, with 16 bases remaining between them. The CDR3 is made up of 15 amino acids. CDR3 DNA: TGTGCCAGCAGTTCCCAGCCGGAATTTGTAGAGACCCAGTACTTC. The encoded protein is CASSSQPEFVETQYF.